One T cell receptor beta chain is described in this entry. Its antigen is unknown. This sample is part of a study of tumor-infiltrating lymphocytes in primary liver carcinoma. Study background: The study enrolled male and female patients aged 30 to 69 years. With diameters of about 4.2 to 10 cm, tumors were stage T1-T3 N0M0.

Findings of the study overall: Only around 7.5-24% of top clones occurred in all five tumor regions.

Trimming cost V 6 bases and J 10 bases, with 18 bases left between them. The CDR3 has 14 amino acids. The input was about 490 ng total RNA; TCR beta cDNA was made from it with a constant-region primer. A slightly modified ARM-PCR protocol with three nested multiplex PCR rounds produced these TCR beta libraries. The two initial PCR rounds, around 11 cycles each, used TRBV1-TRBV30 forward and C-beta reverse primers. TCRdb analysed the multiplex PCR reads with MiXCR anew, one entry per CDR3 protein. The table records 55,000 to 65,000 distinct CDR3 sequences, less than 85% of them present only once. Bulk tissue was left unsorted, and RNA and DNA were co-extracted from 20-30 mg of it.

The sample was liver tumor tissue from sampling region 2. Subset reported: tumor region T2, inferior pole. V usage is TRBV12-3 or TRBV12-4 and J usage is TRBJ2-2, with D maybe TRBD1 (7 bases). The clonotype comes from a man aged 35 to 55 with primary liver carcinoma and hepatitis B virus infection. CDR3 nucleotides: TGTGCCAGCAGCCATCGCAGGGGGGCCGCGGAGCTGTTTTTT. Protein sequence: CASSHRRGAAELFF.